This T cell receptor (beta chain) was identified during a study of beta chain features in type 1 diabetes. For this clone: Its target is not known.

Study-level findings and limits: Cells with high TCR expression could be over-represented by cDNA sequencing.

The entirety of the isolated RNA underwent reverse transcription, so expressed TCRB transcripts were sequenced. TCRdb's table, derived via immunoSEQ multiplex PCR, lists solely in-frame clones and lacks some. The sample contains 200,000 to 250,000 clones, over 65% of which appear only once. A CD45RO/CCR7/CD25/CD127/CD95/CD27 panel sorted naive, central memory, regulatory and stem cell-like memory CD4+ cells. Sorted cells reached over 95% purity in every population. Between the trimmed V and J ends, which lost 0 bases and 7 bases, there was a span of 7 bases. CDR3 length: 13 residues. In germline, CDR1 is MGHDK, CDR2 SYGVNS.

The sequence was obtained from a man aged 25 to 40 in good health. Sequencing input: naive CD4+ T cells from blood. V and J are TRBV25-1 and TRBJ2-1; perhaps TRBD2 as D (5 bases). The CDR3 nucleotides read TGTGCCAGCAGTGAATACGGGAAAAATGAGCAGTTCTTC. Its translation is CASSEYGKNEQFF.